This entry is about one T cell receptor (beta chain). Only in-frame clones appear in the TCRdb table, and some are missing; sequencing was by immunoSEQ multiplex PCR. The sample totals 30,000 to 35,000 clones. This entry is derived from a study of T cells in women clearing cervical HPV infection. Study as a whole: With HLA typing for only a few women, HLA confounding remains possible.

The TCR comes from a woman between 18 and 70 years old with a cervical HPV16 infection that either progressed to CIN3+ or cleared (not recorded which). The sample consisted of blood buffy coat.

Incomplete CDR3 DNA: TGTGCCAGTGGGGACAGGGCCAATCAGCCC. Translating it yields CASGDRANQP. The CDR3 as a whole reads CASGDRANQPQHF. The gene calls are TRBV19 and TRBJ1-5, with TRBD1 matching over 9 bases. Read sequence stops 3 residues before the CDR3 end, and the germline J gene provides the missing end. The CDR3 totals 13 residues. The germline CDR1 and CDR2 sequences are LNHDA and SQIVND (reference sequence). J was trimmed by 3 bases and V by 8 bases; bases with no gene match: 2.